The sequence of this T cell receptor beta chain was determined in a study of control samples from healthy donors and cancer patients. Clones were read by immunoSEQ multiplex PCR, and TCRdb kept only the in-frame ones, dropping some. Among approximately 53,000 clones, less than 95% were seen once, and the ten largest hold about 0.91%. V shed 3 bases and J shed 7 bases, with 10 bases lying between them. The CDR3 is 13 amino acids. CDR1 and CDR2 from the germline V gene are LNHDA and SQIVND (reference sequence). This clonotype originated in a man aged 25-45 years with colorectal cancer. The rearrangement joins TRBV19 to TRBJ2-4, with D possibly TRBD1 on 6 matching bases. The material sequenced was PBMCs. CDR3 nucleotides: TGTGCCAGTAGTATTGACAGGTCGAACATTCAGTACTTC. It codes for CASSIDRSNIQYF.